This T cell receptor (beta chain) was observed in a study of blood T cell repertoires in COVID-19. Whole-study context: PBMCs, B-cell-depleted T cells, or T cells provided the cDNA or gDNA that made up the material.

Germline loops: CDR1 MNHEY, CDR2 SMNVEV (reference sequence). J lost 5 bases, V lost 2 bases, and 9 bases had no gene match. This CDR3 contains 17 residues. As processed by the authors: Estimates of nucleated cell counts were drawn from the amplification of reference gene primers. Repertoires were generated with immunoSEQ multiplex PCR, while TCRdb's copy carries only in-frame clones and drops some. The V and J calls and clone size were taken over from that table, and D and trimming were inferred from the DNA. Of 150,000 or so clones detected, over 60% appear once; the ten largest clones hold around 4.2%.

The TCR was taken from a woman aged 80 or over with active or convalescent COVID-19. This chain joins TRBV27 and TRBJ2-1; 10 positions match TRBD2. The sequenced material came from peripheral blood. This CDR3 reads CASSLVPSGGIHNEQFF. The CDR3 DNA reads TGTGCCAGCAGTTTAGTCCCTAGCGGGGGCATTCACAATGAGCAGTTCTTC.